The text below deals with one T cell receptor beta chain. Its antigen specificity is not known. Base-call qualities are not available, and no considerably larger clone is one nucleotide away. Receptor amplification or capture employed RACE. The data were produced on a NextSeq 500. Library preparation attached unique molecular identifiers to individual cDNA molecules for quantitative, reproducible TCR counting. For every blood RNA sample, sequencing covered both the TCR alpha and TCR beta chains. The authors' analysis ran thus. The median number of TCRs per sample was approximately 96,000, ranging from roughly 20,000 to 700,000. V, J and CDR3 annotation of the TCR reads was performed with the Decombinator software suite. For the PS versus PT1 abundance plots, all samples were subsampled to the same number of TCRs (28,000). Expanded TCRs were defined as absent before sensitization and observed at least eight times at the 2-week time point. TCRdb ran its own pipeline on the public reads, namely fastp trimming at Q25 and MiXCR clone calling, and kept in-frame beta chains. Records with the same CDR3 protein are collapsed into one entry carrying the most frequent genes and DNA. It is TCRdb's table, rather than the study itself, that gives the V and J calls and clone size. The table for this sample lists some 70,000 distinct CDR3 sequences; approximately 10% of them were counted only once. The leading ten clones occupy approximately 4.7% of the sample.

The data are from a study of human T cells and chemical hapten exposure (dated by TCRdb to about 2021). Broadly, across the study: For sensitization, 2% DPC in acetone was applied to a roughly 2 cm by roughly 2 cm area of upper inner arm skin. Throughout the study period of roughly 24 weeks, patients also received therapeutic DPC doses to the scalp every week. Patch testing was performed on the upper back with Finn chambers containing 0.01% DPC, and the patch tests were scored after 6 days according to International Contact Dermatitis Research Group standards. The mostly female patient cohort included alopecia areata with under or over 50% scalp involvement, alopecia totalis and alopecia universalis. Libraries were pooled for sequencing, and per-sample TCR yields varied mainly because of small differences in library volumes within the pool. In alopecia patients, the study followed how the peripheral blood TCR repertoire changed in vivo over primary and secondary sensitization to diphenylcyclopropenone (DPC), a hapten. Blood samples were taken from patients before sensitization (week 0) and then at 2, 6 and about 24 weeks after DPC sensitization. Blood for TCR sequencing was provided by twenty-nine alopecia patients at one to four time points (pre-sensitization, 2, 6 and 24 weeks).

For this chain, trimming is 8 bases at the V end and 2 bases at the J end, and the number of junction bases without a gene match is 3. The germline V gene yields ENHRY for CDR1 and SYGVKD for CDR2. The CDR3 contains 15 residues, cysteine and phenylalanine counted. Only the CDR3 region is kept as DNA, spanning 45 bases read in frame from base 1. What the research found in general, with its limitations: Because all patients had alopecia, a presumed autoimmune disease, the immune response of the patients might differ from that of healthy individuals. A positive correlation was found between the number of PT1 expanded TCRs and patch test score, with significance reached at thresholds 8, 16 and 32 but not 4. Compared with pre-sensitization or healthy control sets, expanded TCRs formed significantly more large CDR3 similarity clusters, which is consistent with antigen-driven responses. After repeated subsampling, changes were observed in the strength of the expansion versus patch-test correlation and in the threshold at which the correlation became significant. DPC sensitization did not change how many TCRs were above 1 in 1000 frequency, and no evidence was found of alterations in global repertoire structure.

Explained via the paper, the time point label denotes: pre-sensitization, week 0. The treatment or condition label on this specimen signifies: therapeutic diphenylcyclopropenone sensitization with weekly scalp DPC. At every patch-test visit, the blood draw took place before the patch test was put on. To be eligible, patients had to be aged 18 to 70, diagnosed with alopecia and judged suitable for DPC therapy, while pregnant patients were excluded. Total RNA was extracted from unfractionated whole blood collected in Tempus Blood RNA tubes. The source material was whole blood, sampled in connection with sensitization to the hapten diphenylcyclopropenone (DPC). This sequence uses TRBV10-3 and TRBJ2-3, and 14 junction bases match TRBD2. The clonotype comes from a woman aged 45-65 years with alopecia areata. Some clones in this sample may be carry-over from other donors' samples. The DNA reads as follows: TGTGCCATCGGGACTAGCGGGGGCCACACAGATACGCAGTATTTT. The resulting protein is CAIGTSGGHTDTQYF.